Listed below are T cell receptor beta chains from one sample, sequenced in a study of beta chain features in type 1 diabetes. Data came from immunoSEQ multiplex PCR; TCRdb stores just in-frame clones and leaves some out. The table has 860,000 or so clones, roughly a sixth seen once; the top ten hold 0.023%. Sequencing was done on a sample of naive CD4+ T cells from blood. The receptors were sampled from a woman aged 18-35 years in good health. CDR3s include the opening cysteine and the closing phenylalanine or tryptophan. The order of the fields is J gene, CDR3 length, clone size, D gene, V gene, CDR3 DNA, CDR3 protein. A D gene is named only where the DNA matches it firmly. Some rows mark clone size as missing; the rest say once, few, many or name a class of expanded clone.

TRBJ2-5,14,.,.,TRBV7-2,TGTGCCAGCAGCTGGAAGATGGGAGCTCGGGCCCAGTACTTC,CASSWKMGARAQYF
TRBJ2-7,14,.,.,TRBV10-3,TGTGCCATCAGTGAGTCGGTCGGGCCCTACGAGCAGTACTTC,CAISESVGPYEQYF
TRBJ2-7,17,few,TRBD2,TRBV5-4,TGTGCCAGCAGCGATATTGTGAAGTTAGCGGGCACCTACGAGCAGTACTTC,CASSDIVKLAGTYEQYF
TRBJ1-4,16,few,TRBD1,TRBV7-8,TGTGCCAGCAGCTTATCCCCTGGGACAGGGGAGGAAAAACTGTTTTTT,CASSLSPGTGEEKLFF
TRBJ2-7,14,.,.,TRBV18,TGTGCCAGCTCACCACCCACAGGCCGCGAAGAGCAGTACTTC,CASSPPTGREEQYF
TRBJ1-5,15,.,TRBD1,TRBV6-5,TGTGCCAGCAGTTATGGGCAGGGGGCGAATCAGCCCCAGCATTTT,CASSYGQGANQPQHF
TRBJ1-5,13,.,TRBD1,TRBV27,TGTGCCAGCAGGACCTTAAGGACAGGCCGTCAGCATTTT,CASRTLRTGRQHF
TRBJ2-7,14,few,TRBD1,TRBV29-1,TGCAGCGTTGAGGGGGACAGGGGGACAAGGGAGCAGTACTTC,CSVEGDRGTREQYF
TRBJ2-6,19,few,.,TRBV5-1,TGCGCCAGCACCGCGGAGGGCTCAGCCAAATTCTCTGGGGCCAACGTCCTGACTTTC,CASTAEGSAKFSGANVLTF
TRBJ2-3,17,.,.,TRBV4-2,TGTGCCAGCAGCCCAACTCAATGGGGTCCTGGCACAGATACGCAGTATTTT,CASSPTQWGPGTDTQYF
TRBJ2-7,14,.,.,TRBV10-3,TGTGCCGTCCAAACTGGGGCGAACTCCTACGAGCAGTACTTC,CAVQTGANSYEQYF
TRBJ2-2,13,.,.,TRBV18,TGTGCCAGCTCACGAGTGAACACCGGGGAGCTGTTTTTT,CASSRVNTGELFF
TRBJ2-1,15,few,.,TRBV7-3,TGTGCCAGCAGCTTAGGTGTAGGAAGTTACAATGAGCAGTTCTTC,CASSLGVGSYNEQFF
TRBJ2-6,15,many,.,TRBV18,TGTGCCAGCTCACCTAGCGGCTCTGGGGCCAACGTCCTGACTTTC,CASSPSGSGANVLTF
TRBJ2-1,15,few,.,TRBV7-2,TGTGCCAGCACCGCCTCGGGACCGGCACCCAATGAGCAGTTCTTC,CASTASGPAPNEQFF
TRBJ2-2,16,.,.,TRBV28,TGTGCCAGCAGTTTAAAGTCCTGGGGCAACACCGGGGAGCTGTTTTTT,CASSLKSWGNTGELFF
TRBJ2-3,15,few,.,TRBV7-3,TGTGCCAGCAGCCCCCAGCCTCTGAGCACAGATACGCAGTATTTT,CASSPQPLSTDTQYF
TRBJ2-3,13,.,.,TRBV5-1,TGCGCCAGCAGCTCTACTCCAAGGAATACGCAGTATTTT,CASSSTPRNTQYF
TRBJ2-1,13,few,.,TRBV6-6,TGTGCCAGCAGGCGACAGGGAGGCAATGAGCAGTTCTTC,CASRRQGGNEQFF
TRBJ1-5,15,few,TRBD1,TRBV19,TGTGCCAGTACCGGGACAGCAGCCCGATATCAGCCCCAGCATTTT,CASTGTAARYQPQHF
TRBJ2-5,12,.,.,TRBV18,TGTGCCAGCTCACCAGAAGGAGAGACCCAGTACTTC,CASSPEGETQYF
TRBJ1-1,13,few,TRBD1,TRBV18,TGTGCCAGCTCACCACAGGGGGCCGAATTCGCTTTCTTT,CASSPQGAEFAFF
TRBJ2-3,14,.,TRBD2,TRBV2,TGTGCCAGCAGTGTTAGCGGGAGAACAGATACGCAGTATTTT,CASSVSGRTDTQYF
TRBJ2-6,12,.,.,TRBV11-2,TGTGCCAGCAGCTCGCAGACGAACGTCCTGACTTTC,CASSSQTNVLTF
TRBJ2-4,15,few,TRBD2,TRBV7-2,TGTGCCAGCAGCCCGGCCGGCGGGGGAGTGCACATTCAGTACTTC,CASSPAGGGVHIQYF
TRBJ1-5,14,.,.,TRBV27,TGTGCCAGCAGTTTAGGCCCTAATCAACAGCCCCAGCATTTT,CASSLGPNQQPQHF
TRBJ2-5,15,few,TRBD2,TRBV5-1,TGCGCCAGCAGGTCCTTAGCGGGAATCCAAGAGACCCAGTACTTC,CASRSLAGIQETQYF
TRBJ2-1,11,.,.,TRBV20-1,TGCAGTGCTAGATCCTCAAATGAGCAGTTCTTC,CSARSSNEQFF
TRBJ1-5,14,few,TRBD1,TRBV4-1,TGCGCCAGCAGCCTAGGGACAGGGCTTCAGCCCCAGCATTTT,CASSLGTGLQPQHF
TRBJ2-1,15,.,.,TRBV7-2,TGTGCCAGCAGCTTCTTTGCGCGACTATACAATGAGCAGTTCTTC,CASSFFARLYNEQFF
TRBJ2-1,18,.,TRBD2,TRBV15,TGTGCCACCAGCAGAGGGGTTTTAGGACTAGCGGGAGCTAATGAGCAGTTCTTC,CATSRGVLGLAGANEQFF
TRBJ2-3,13,.,.,TRBV7-8,TGTGCCAGCAGCTTAACTGAGGGGGATACGCAGTATTTT,CASSLTEGDTQYF
TRBJ2-3,15,.,.,TRBV7-2,TGTGCCAGCAGCTTAGCAGTAGGGCACACAGATACGCAGTATTTT,CASSLAVGHTDTQYF
TRBJ2-7,15,.,TRBD1,TRBV28,TGTGCCAGCAGTTTCATGGACAGGGTCGATTACGAGCAGTACTTC,CASSFMDRVDYEQYF
TRBJ2-7,15,few,TRBD1,TRBV28,TGTGCCAGCAGTTCCCCGGACAGGGAGTGGTACGAGCAGTACTTC,CASSSPDREWYEQYF
TRBJ2-7,19,few,TRBD2,TRBV10-3,TGTGCCATCAGTGATACTCGGGCAGGGGGACTAGCGGGAGTTTACGAGCAGTACTTC,CAISDTRAGGLAGVYEQYF
TRBJ2-5,14,.,.,TRBV7-3,TGTGCCAGCAGCCTCAGGGGAACCCAAGAGACCCAGTACTTC,CASSLRGTQETQYF